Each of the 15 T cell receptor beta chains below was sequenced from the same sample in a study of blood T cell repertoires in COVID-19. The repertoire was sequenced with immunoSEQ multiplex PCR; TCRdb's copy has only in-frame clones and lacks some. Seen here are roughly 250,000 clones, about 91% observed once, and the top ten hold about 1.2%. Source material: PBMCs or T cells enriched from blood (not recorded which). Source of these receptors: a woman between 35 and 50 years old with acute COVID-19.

CDR3 amino acids: CASSLPTKGQGAYEQYF. The CDR3 coding sequence is TGCGCCAGCAGCTTGCCCACGAAGGGACAGGGGGCGTACGAGCAGTACTTC. The chain carries TRBV5-1 and TRBJ2-7, with 12 bases lining up with TRBD1. From germline, CDR1 is SGHRS and CDR2 YFSETQ. J gave up 4 bases and V 1 base, and 9 bases lay outside the gene matches. The CDR3 has 17 amino acids.

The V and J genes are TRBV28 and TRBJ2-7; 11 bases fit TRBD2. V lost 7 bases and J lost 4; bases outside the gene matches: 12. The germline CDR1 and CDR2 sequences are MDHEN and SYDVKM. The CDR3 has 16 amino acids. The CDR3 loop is CASTPLTSGDFYEQYF. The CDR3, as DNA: TGTGCCAGCACCCCACTGACTAGCGGGGACTTTTACGAGCAGTACTTC.

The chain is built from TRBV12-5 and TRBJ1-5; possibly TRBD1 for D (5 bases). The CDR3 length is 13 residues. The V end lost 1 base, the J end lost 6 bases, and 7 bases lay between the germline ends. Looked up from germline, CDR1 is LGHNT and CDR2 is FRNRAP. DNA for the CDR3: TGTGCTAGTGGTTTGGGCCAGGGTCAGCCCCAGCATTTT. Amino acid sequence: CASGLGQGQPQHF.

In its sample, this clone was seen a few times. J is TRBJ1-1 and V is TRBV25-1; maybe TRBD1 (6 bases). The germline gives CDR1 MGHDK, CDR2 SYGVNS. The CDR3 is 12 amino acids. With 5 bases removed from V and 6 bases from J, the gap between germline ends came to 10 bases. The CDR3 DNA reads TGTGCCAGCAGTCCTGGACAGCCTGAAGCTTTCTTT. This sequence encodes CASSPGQPEAFF. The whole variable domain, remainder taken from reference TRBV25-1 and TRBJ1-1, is EADIYQTPRYLVIGTGKKITLECSQTMGHDKMYWYQQDPGMELHLIHYSYGVNSTEKGDLSSESTVSRIRTEHFPLTLESARPSHTSQYLCASSPGQPEAFFGQGTRLTVV.

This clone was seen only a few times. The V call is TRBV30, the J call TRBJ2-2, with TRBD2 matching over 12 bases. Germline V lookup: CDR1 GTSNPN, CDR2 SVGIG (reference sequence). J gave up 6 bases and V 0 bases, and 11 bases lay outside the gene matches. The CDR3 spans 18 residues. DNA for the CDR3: TGTGCCTGGAGTGTGAGACTAGCGGGAGTGCCCAAGGCCGGGGAGCTGTTTTTT. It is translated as CAWSVRLAGVPKAGELFF.

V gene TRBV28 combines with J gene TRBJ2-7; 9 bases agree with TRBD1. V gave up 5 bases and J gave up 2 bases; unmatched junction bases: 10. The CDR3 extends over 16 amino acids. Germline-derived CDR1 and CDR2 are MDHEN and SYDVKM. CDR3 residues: CASSTYGTGNPYEQYF. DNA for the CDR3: TGTGCCAGCAGTACGTACGGGACAGGGAATCCCTACGAGCAGTACTTC.

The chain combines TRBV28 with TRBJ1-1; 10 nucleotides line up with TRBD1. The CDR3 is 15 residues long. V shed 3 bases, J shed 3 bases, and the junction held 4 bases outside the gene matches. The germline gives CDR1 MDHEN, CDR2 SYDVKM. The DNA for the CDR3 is TGTGCCAGCAGTTTGACAGGGGGCGAAGACACTGAAGCTTTCTTT. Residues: CASSLTGGEDTEAFF.

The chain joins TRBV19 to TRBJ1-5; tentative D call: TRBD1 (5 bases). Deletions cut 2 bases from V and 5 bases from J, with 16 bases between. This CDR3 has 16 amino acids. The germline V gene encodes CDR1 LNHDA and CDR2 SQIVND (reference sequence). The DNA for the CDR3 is TGTGCCAGTAGTATATGGAACGGTGGGGCCGATCAGCCCCAGCATTTT. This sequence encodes CASSIWNGGADQPQHF.

The CDR3 sequence is CASSVLTDTQYF. CDR3 DNA: TGTGCCAGCAGCGTACTCACAGATACGCAGTATTTT. The chain employs TRBV2 and TRBJ2-3; D ambiguous. The CDR3 runs 12 residues. Germline assignment: CDR1 SNHLY and CDR2 FYNNEI. Trimming removed 6 bases at V and 2 bases at J, with 6 bases between.

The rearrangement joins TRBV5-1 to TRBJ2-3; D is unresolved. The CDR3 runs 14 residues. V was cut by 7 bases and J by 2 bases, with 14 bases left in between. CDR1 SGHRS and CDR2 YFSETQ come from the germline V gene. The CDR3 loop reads CASAIATPTDTQYF. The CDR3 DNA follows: TGCGCCAGCGCTATAGCTACACCCACAGATACGCAGTATTTT.

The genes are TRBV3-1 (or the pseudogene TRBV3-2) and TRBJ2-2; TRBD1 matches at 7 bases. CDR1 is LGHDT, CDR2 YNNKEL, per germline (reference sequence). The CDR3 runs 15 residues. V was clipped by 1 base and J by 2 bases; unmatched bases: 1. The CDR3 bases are TGTGCCAGCAGCCAAGCAGGGGGAAACACCGGGGAGCTGTTTTTT. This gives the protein CASSQAGGNTGELFF.

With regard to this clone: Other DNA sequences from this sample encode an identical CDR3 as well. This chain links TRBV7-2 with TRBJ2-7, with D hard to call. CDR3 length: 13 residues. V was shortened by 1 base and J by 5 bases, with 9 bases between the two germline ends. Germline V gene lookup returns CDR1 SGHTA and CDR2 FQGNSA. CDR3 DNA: TGTGCCAGCAGCTTAGGTCCAGGTGACGAGCAGTACTTC. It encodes CASSLGPGDEQYF.

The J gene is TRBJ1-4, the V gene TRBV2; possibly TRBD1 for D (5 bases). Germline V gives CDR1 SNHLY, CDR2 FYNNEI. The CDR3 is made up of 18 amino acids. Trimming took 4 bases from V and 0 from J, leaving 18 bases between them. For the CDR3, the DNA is TGTGCCAGCAGTGCCCGACTGGGGCCCCAAACAACTAATGAAAAACTGTTTTTT. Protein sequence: CASSARLGPQTTNEKLFF.

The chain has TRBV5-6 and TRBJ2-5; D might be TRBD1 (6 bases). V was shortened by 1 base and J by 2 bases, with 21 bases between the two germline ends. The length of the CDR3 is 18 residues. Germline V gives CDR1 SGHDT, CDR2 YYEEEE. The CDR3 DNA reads TGTGCCAGCAGCTTGCGTGGGGTGTGGGGGCGATCACAAGAGACCCAGTACTTC. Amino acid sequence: CASSLRGVWGRSQETQYF.

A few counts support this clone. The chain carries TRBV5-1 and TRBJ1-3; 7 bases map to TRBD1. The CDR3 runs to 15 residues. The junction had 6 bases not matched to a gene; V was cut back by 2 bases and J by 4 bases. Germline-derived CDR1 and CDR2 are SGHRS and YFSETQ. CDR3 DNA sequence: TGCGCCAGCAGCTTTACAGGGGTCAGCGGAAACACCATATATTTT. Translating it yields CASSFTGVSGNTIYF.